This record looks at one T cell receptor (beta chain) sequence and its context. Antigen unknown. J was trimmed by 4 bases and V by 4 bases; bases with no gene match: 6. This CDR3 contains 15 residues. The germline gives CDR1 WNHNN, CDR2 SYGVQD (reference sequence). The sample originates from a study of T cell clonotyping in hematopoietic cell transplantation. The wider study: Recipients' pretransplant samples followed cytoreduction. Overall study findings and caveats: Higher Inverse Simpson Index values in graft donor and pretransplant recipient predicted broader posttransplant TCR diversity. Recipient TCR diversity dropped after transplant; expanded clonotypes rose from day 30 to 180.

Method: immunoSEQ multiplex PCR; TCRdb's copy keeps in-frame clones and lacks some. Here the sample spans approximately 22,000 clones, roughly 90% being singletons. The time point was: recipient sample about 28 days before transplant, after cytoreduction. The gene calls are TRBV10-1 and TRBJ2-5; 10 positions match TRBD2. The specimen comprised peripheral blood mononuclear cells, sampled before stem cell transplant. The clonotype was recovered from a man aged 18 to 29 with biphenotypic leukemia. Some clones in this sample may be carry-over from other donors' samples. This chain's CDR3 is CASSAGLAFGETQYF. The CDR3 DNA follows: TGCGCCAGCAGTGCGGGACTAGCGTTTGGAGAGACCCAGTACTTC.